One sample yielded the 32 T cell receptor beta chains listed below, sequenced in a study of low-dose radiotherapy and immunotherapy resistance in tumors. Stated time point: before trial treatment. Priming of first-strand cDNA relied on TRAV- and TRBV-specific primers (covering alpha and beta chains). The PCR that amplified TCRs ran for 20 to 25 cycles, relying on a constant-region primer and a V-primer adapter. TCRdb analysed the reads with MiXCR anew, one entry per CDR3 protein. The data show 60,000 to 90,000 distinct CDR3 sequences, around 29% seen once. The sample consisted of PBMCs, taken before treatment. Receptors originate from a female donor with ovarian cancer.

This clonotype has a count of ten or more. V is TRBV24-1 and J is TRBJ2-1, with 9 bases that match TRBD2. J lost 6 bases, V lost 4 bases, and 9 bases had no gene match. The CDR3 extends over 16 amino acids. Germline CDR1 and CDR2: KGHDR and SFDVKD. DNA for the CDR3: TGTGCCACCAGTGACCGAGCGGGGGGACTCCTCAATGAGCAGTTCTTC. This encodes CATSDRAGGLLNEQFF.

This clonotype was seen many times. One end of the junction does not line up with germline, which may come from a read error. The chain uses TRBV2 and TRBJ2-7, with 10 bases matching TRBD1. Germline V gene data show CDR1 as SNHLY and CDR2 as FYNNEI. This CDR3 is 15 amino acids long. For the CDR3, the DNA is TGTGCCAGCAGCATCCTGGGACAGGGGTCCTCCGAGCAGTACTTC. Protein product: CASSILGQGSSEQYF.

The chain links TRBV6-1 to TRBJ2-7; TRBD1 or TRBD2 may be the D gene (5 bases each). There are 15 residues in the CDR3. Germline CDR1 and CDR2: MNHNS and SASEGT. V lost 5 bases and J lost 5, with 19 bases in between. The CDR3 protein is CASSTLRDPTHEQYF. CDR3 coding DNA: TGTGCCAGCAGTACCCTCCGGGACCCAACCCACGAGCAGTACTTC.

Notes on this clonotype: A single base is all that separates this from a far larger clone, so a read error is likely. This chain joins TRBV7-9 and TRBJ2-5; the match to TRBD2 covers 8 bases. Unmatched junction bases numbered 15, after V lost 1 base and J lost 11 bases. CDR1 SEHNR and CDR2 FQNEAQ come from the germline V gene (reference sequence). The CDR3 sequence is 16 residues long. CDR3 in DNA: TGTGCCAGCAGCTTAGGGGTTGGCGGGAGGTACAATGAGCAGTACTTC. It is translated as CASSLGVGGRYNEQYF. Supplemented by reference TRBV7-9 and TRBJ2-5, the full variable domain reads DTGVSQNPRHKITKRGQNVTFRCDPISEHNRLYWYRQTLGQGPEFLTYFQNEAQLEKSRLLSDRFSAERPKGSFSTLEIQRTEQGDSAMYLCASSLGVGGRYNEQYFGPGTRLLVL.

This clonotype was seen ten or more times. The J gene is TRBJ2-5, the V gene TRBV6-2 or TRBV6-3, with D hard to call. Germline CDR1 is MNHEY and CDR2 is SVGEGT. The V and J ends lost 2 bases and 2 bases respectively, with 12 bases between them. The CDR3 spans 15 residues. The CDR3 region is CASSYGLGLQETQYF. The CDR3, as DNA: TGTGCCAGCAGTTACGGGCTCGGGTTGCAAGAGACCCAGTACTTC.

With regard to this clonotype: A far larger clone is one nucleotide away, so this likely arose from a read error. The rearrangement links TRBV5-4 to TRBJ1-4, with unresolved D. The CDR3 length is 15 residues. Trimming removed 2 bases at V and 0 bases at J, with 8 bases between. Germline loops: CDR1 SGHNT, CDR2 YYREEE (reference sequence). CDR3 coding DNA: TGTGCCAGCAGCTTCACCGGGACAACTAATGAAAAACTGTTTTTT. Translation: CASSFTGTTNEKLFF.

This clonotype appeared many times. The V gene is TRBV30, the J gene TRBJ1-1; D uncertain. The CDR3 extends over 13 amino acids. Germline CDR1 GTSNPN, CDR2 SVGIG (reference sequence). Between the trimmed V and J ends, which lost 4 bases and 1 base, there was a span of 10 bases. The CDR3 protein is CAWKGRENTEAFF. The CDR3, as DNA: TGTGCCTGGAAAGGGAGGGAGAACACTGAAGCTTTCTTT.

This clonotype came up many times. The chain recombines TRBV2 with TRBJ1-5; D gene uncertain. Germline V gives CDR1 SNHLY, CDR2 FYNNEI. Trimming stripped 2 bases from V and 4 bases from J, with 9 bases between. The CDR3 totals 14 residues. CDR3 protein: CASSERNRNQPQHF. The DNA for the CDR3 is TGTGCCAGCAGTGAACGTAATCGAAATCAGCCCCAGCATTTT.

This clonotype has a count of ten or more. The genes are TRBV28 and TRBJ1-6; 7 bases match TRBD1. V gave up 2 bases and J gave up 5 bases; unmatched junction bases: 6. Germline V gene data show CDR1 as MDHEN and CDR2 as SYDVKM. This CDR3 has 16 residues. The DNA of the CDR3 is TGTGCCAGCAGTTTAAGAGGGGGCCTCAATAATTCACCCCTCCACTTT. Protein product: CASSLRGGLNNSPLHF.

The V call is TRBV20-1, the J call TRBJ1-2, with D perhaps matching TRBD1 (6 bases). From germline, CDR1 is DFQATT and CDR2 SNEGSKA (reference sequence). The ends were cut back, 5 bases at V and 8 bases at J, with 15 bases in the middle. CDR3 size: 12 residues. The CDR3 nucleotides read TGCAGTGCTCCACAGGGTCCCCGCGGCTACACCTTC. Amino acid sequence: CSAPQGPRGYTF.

The chain recombines TRBV5-8 with TRBJ2-5; D not resolved. V was shortened by 2 bases and J by 2 bases, with 10 bases between the two germline ends. This CDR3 has 14 residues. Per germline, CDR1 SGHTS and CDR2 YDEGEE. The CDR3 spells CASSFIRDQETQYF. The CDR3 nucleotides read TGTGCCAGCAGCTTTATTAGGGATCAAGAGACCCAGTACTTC.

The sample holds many counts of this clonotype. The chain has TRBV24-1 and TRBJ2-3; D is perhaps TRBD1 (5 bases). The CDR3 is 15 amino acids. V lost 3 bases to trimming and J lost 2 bases, with 11 bases between them. Germline CDR1 is KGHDR and CDR2 is SFDVKD. CDR3 sequence reads: CATSDALQVTDTQYF. The DNA of the CDR3 is TGTGCCACCAGTGATGCTTTACAGGTCACAGATACGCAGTATTTT.

There are many counts of this clonotype. The chain is built from TRBV23-1 and TRBJ2-1, with TRBD1 as a possible D gene (6 bases). TRBV23-1 is sorted into the ORF group, with uncertain function. Trimming left V 4 bases short and J 1 base short, with 17 bases between. This CDR3 is 17 amino acids long. CDR3 sequence (DNA): TGCGCCAGCAGTCTATGGTCGGGACACGGATCCTACAATGAGCAGTTCTTC. Its translation: CASSLWSGHGSYNEQFF.

This clonotype was counted at least ten times. V usage is TRBV9 and J usage is TRBJ2-7; D is perhaps TRBD2 (6 bases). The length of the CDR3 is 15 residues. Germline loops: CDR1 SGDLS, CDR2 YYNGEE. V was clipped by 0 bases and J by 0 bases, with 10 bases between them. CDR3 region: CASSVDLASSYEQYF. CDR3 sequence (DNA): TGTGCCAGCAGCGTAGATCTAGCGAGCTCCTACGAGCAGTACTTC.

This chain connects TRBV19 to TRBJ2-1; TRBD2 might be the D (6 bases). Germline-derived CDR1 and CDR2 are LNHDA and SQIVND (reference sequence). The CDR3 covers 11 residues. V was trimmed by 6 bases and J by 16 bases, leaving 16 bases between them. The CDR3 loop reads CASSLGRSNFF. The CDR3 nucleotides read TGTGCCAGTAGCTTAGGGAGGTCCAATTTCTTC.

This clonotype was counted a few times. The chain has TRBV28 and TRBJ1-1; 9 positions agree with TRBD1. This CDR3 has 15 residues. In germline, CDR1 is MDHEN, CDR2 SYDVKM. J was trimmed by 0 bases and V by 6 bases; bases with no gene match: 5. The CDR3 spells CASSLGQGLNTEAFF. For the CDR3, the DNA is TGTGCCAGCAGCCTCGGACAGGGGCTGAACACTGAAGCTTTCTTT.

This clonotype has at least ten counts. This rearrangement joins TRBV20-1 to TRBJ2-1; 9 bases map to TRBD2. Germline CDR1 and CDR2: DFQATT and SNEGSKA (reference sequence). The CDR3 runs to 19 residues. V lost 6 bases and J lost 5; bases outside the gene matches: 23. CDR3 protein: CSATPHAGGPVVINNEQFF. DNA for the CDR3: TGCAGTGCGACCCCCCACGCGGGGGGGCCGGTGGTTATTAACAATGAGCAGTTCTTC.

There are many counts of this clonotype. This chain joins TRBV19 and TRBJ2-5; D not resolved. This CDR3 contains 12 residues. Germline V gene lookup returns CDR1 LNHDA and CDR2 SQIVND (reference sequence). Trimming cost V 4 bases and J 5 bases, with 8 bases left between them. This chain's CDR3 is CASSSLGETQYF. In DNA, the CDR3 is TGTGCCAGTAGTAGCCTGGGCGAGACCCAGTACTTC.

This clonotype came up once. A junction boundary mismatches the germline segment, possibly from a read error. This chain uses TRBV12-3 or TRBV12-4 with TRBJ1-2; 11 nucleotides align to TRBD1. This CDR3 region has 15 residues. In nucleotides, the CDR3 is TGTTCCAGCAGTTCATCGGGACAGGGGGTATATGGCTACACCTTC. Translated, it gives CSSSSSGQGVYGYTF.

This clonotype was detected only a few times. Here the CDR3 DNA reads TGTGCCAGCAGCAAAGGGACAGGGCTTGAAGAGCAGTACTTC. The encoded protein is CASSKGTGLEEQYF. This rearrangement joins TRBV5-5 to TRBJ2-7; 9 nucleotides line up with TRBD1. Trimming took 4 bases from V and 7 from J; bases not matched to a gene: 9. This CDR3 is built from 14 residues. The V gene's germline CDR1 is SGHKS and CDR2 YYEKEE (reference sequence). The full variable domain, rest sourced from reference TRBV5-5 and TRBJ2-7, is DAGVTQSPTHLIKTRGQQVTLRCSPISGHKSVSWYQQVLGQGPQFIFQYYEKEERGRGNFPDRFSARQFPNYSSELNVNALLLGDSALYLCASSKGTGLEEQYFGPGTRLTVT.

This clonotype has a handful of counts. The rearrangement joins TRBV21-1 to TRBJ2-6; TRBD1, the table's D call, was not compared with the DNA. TRBV21-1 is a pseudogene segment. The CDR3 runs 18 residues. The CDR3 reads CASSLQDRTNSGANVLTF. CDR3 nucleotides: TGTGCCAGCAGCTTACAGGACAGGACGAACTCTGGGGCCAACGTCCTGACTTTC.

The table lists this clonotype with a few counts. The rearrangement links TRBV18 to TRBJ2-1, with TRBD2 identical over 10 bases. This CDR3 region has 17 residues. Germline V gene lookup returns CDR1 KGHSH and CDR2 LQKENI. J gave up 7 bases and V 1 base, and 10 bases lay outside the gene matches. CDR3 DNA sequence: TGTGCCAGCTCACCACTCAAGCTAGCGGGAGTAGTAAATGAGCAGTTCTTC. Protein: CASSPLKLAGVVNEQFF.

This clonotype was counted many times. The V gene is TRBV6-2 or TRBV6-3, the J gene TRBJ2-7; D ambiguous. CDR1 is MNHEY, CDR2 SVGEGT, per germline. V was cut by 5 bases and J by 9 bases, with 11 bases left in between. This CDR3 contains 11 residues. The CDR3 region has the DNA TGTGCCAGCAGTGACGTCAATCGGCAGTACTTC. It yields the protein CASSDVNRQYF.

V is TRBV6-8 and J is TRBJ2-1, with D possibly being TRBD2 (5 bases). The CDR3 extends over 13 amino acids. V lost 2 bases and J 6 bases, leaving 8 bases between the germline ends. The germline gives CDR1 MNHGY, CDR2 SAAAGT. The CDR3 coding sequence is TGTGCCAGCAGTTACACCGGAGGCAATGAGCAGTTCTTC. The encoded protein is CASSYTGGNEQFF.

This clonotype was counted many times. The chain joins TRBV9 to TRBJ2-3; TRBD2 matches at 8 bases. CDR1 is SGDLS and CDR2 is YYNGEE in the germline V gene. This CDR3 spans 15 amino acids. Unmatched junction bases numbered 5, after V lost 3 bases and J lost 2 bases. The CDR3 spells CASSASLADTDTQYF. The CDR3, as DNA: TGTGCCAGCAGCGCTTCACTAGCGGACACAGATACGCAGTATTTT. Full variable domain (remainder filled in from reference TRBV9 and TRBJ2-3): DSGVTQTPKHLITATGQRVTLRCSPRSGDLSVYWYQQSLDQGLQFLIQYYNGEERAKGNILERFSAQQFPDLHSELNLSSLELGDSALYFCASSASLADTDTQYFGPGTRLTVL.

This clonotype was seen ten or more times. This chain joins TRBV15 and TRBJ2-1; 13 bases map to TRBD2. This CDR3 region has 17 residues. In germline, CDR1 is LNHNV, CDR2 YYDKDF (reference sequence). J was trimmed by 9 bases and V by 0 bases; bases with no gene match: 8. CDR3 loop: CATSRDLGLAGEGEQFF. The CDR3 nucleotides read TGTGCCACCAGCAGAGATCTTGGACTAGCGGGAGAGGGTGAGCAGTTCTTC.

The J gene is TRBJ1-2, the V gene TRBV5-1; D unclear. Deletions cut 3 bases from V and 4 bases from J, with 7 bases between. Germline V gene lookup returns CDR1 SGHRS and CDR2 YFSETQ. CDR3 size: 12 residues. CDR3 sequence: CASSSDGYGYTF. CDR3 sequence (DNA): TGCGCCAGCAGCTCGGACGGCTATGGCTACACCTTC.

The chain has TRBV7-3 and TRBJ2-2; D possibly matches TRBD1 or TRBD2 (5 bases each). Germline V CDR1 and CDR2: SGHTA, FQGTGA. This CDR3 spans 15 amino acids. Trimming left V 4 bases short and J 0 bases short, with 9 bases between. CDR3 bases: TGTGCCAGCAGCTCTCGAGGGGCGAACACCGGGGAGCTGTTTTTT. As protein: CASSSRGANTGELFF.

This clonotype was picked up many times. The chain joins TRBV28 to TRBJ1-1; D unclear. The CDR3 is 15 residues long. Germline V gene lookup returns CDR1 MDHEN and CDR2 SYDVKM. V dropped 2 bases and J dropped 1 base, with 11 bases sitting between them. The CDR3 here is CASSLGVTRNTEAFF. Here the CDR3 DNA reads TGTGCCAGCAGTTTAGGGGTCACACGGAACACTGAAGCTTTCTTT.

This clonotype appeared many times. This chain uses TRBV12-3 or TRBV12-4 with TRBJ2-1, with no clear D. Deletions cut 6 bases from V and 6 bases from J, with 9 bases between. The CDR3 contains 12 residues. CDR3 nucleotide sequence: TGTGCCAGCAGCCCTCACCGCAATGAGCAGTTCTTC. It encodes CASSPHRNEQFF.

V is TRBV2 and J is TRBJ1-2, with D possibly matching TRBD1 (6 bases). The CDR3 is 13 amino acids. Germline V lookup: CDR1 SNHLY, CDR2 FYNNEI. Trimming removed 5 bases at V and 8 bases at J, with 15 bases between. The CDR3 sequence: CASSLTGFQGYTF. DNA for the CDR3: TGTGCCAGCAGTCTAACAGGGTTTCAAGGCTACACCTTC.

In this sample, this clonotype turned up many times. The genes are TRBV7-3 and TRBJ1-2, with 9 positions matching TRBD1. This CDR3 comprises 14 residues. In germline, CDR1 is SGHTA, CDR2 FQGTGA. J was trimmed by 5 bases and V by 6 bases; bases with no gene match: 7. CDR3 sequence reads: CASSSTGGRYGYTF. The CDR3 bases are TGTGCCAGCAGTTCCACAGGGGGCCGTTATGGCTACACCTTC.